Presented here are 23 T cell receptor beta chains from one specimen sequenced in a study of CD8+ T cells in alopecia areata. cDNA prepared by RNA extraction and subsequent reverse transcription served as the template for sequencing. Libraries were prepared by immunoSEQ multiplex PCR; TCRdb keeps only in-frame clonotypes and omits some of them. The profile shows 180,000 or so clones, roughly 63% of them singletons. Sequenced material: CD4+ T cells sorted from blood, taken at week 0. The receptor source for this set is a human donor with alopecia areata.

The V call is TRBV14, the J call TRBJ2-2; D not certain. V was clipped by 3 bases and J by 5 bases, with 16 bases between them. The germline V gene encodes CDR1 SGHDN and CDR2 FVKESK. This CDR3 has 16 amino acids. CDR3 region: CASSHNPPPDTGELFF. CDR3 nucleotide sequence: TGTGCCAGCAGCCATAACCCGCCCCCGGATACCGGGGAGCTGTTTTTT.

The chain carries TRBV28 and TRBJ2-3; D may be TRBD2 (6 bases). Germline V gene data show CDR1 as MDHEN and CDR2 as SYDVKM. V was shortened by 3 bases and J by 2 bases, with 15 bases between the two germline ends. The CDR3 spans 16 residues. The CDR3 sequence: CASSFRGEAVTDTQYF. The CDR3 DNA sequence: TGTGCCAGCAGTTTCCGCGGGGAGGCCGTCACAGATACGCAGTATTTT.

In its sample, this clone was seen a few times. This chain uses TRBV5-1 with TRBJ2-7, with 13 bases aligning to TRBD2. V was pared by 4 bases and J by 4 bases, with 5 bases of the junction left unmatched. This CDR3 region has 15 residues. Germline V gene sequence: CDR1 SGHRS, CDR2 YFSETQ. CDR3 nucleotide sequence: TGCGCCAGCAGCCCGGGACTAGCGGGGAGTTACGAGCAGTACTTC. It yields the protein CASSPGLAGSYEQYF. The full variable domain, in which reference TRBV5-1 and TRBJ2-7 provide the parts outside the CDR3, is KAGVTQTPRYLIKTRGQQVTLSCSPISGHRSVSWYQQTPGQGLQFLFEYFSETQRNKGNFPGRFSGRQFSNSRSEMNVSTLELGDSALYLCASSPGLAGSYEQYFGPGTRLTVT.

The chain carries TRBV30 and TRBJ1-1; D remains ambiguous. The CDR3 covers 13 residues. Germline values: CDR1 GTSNPN, CDR2 SVGIG (reference sequence). Trimming took off 0 bases at V and 3 bases at J, with 8 bases between the two ends. CDR3 in DNA: TGTGCCTGGAGTGTACGGGTAGACACTGAAGCTTTCTTT. Translating gives CAWSVRVDTEAFF. The complete variable domain, with remaining parts taken from reference TRBV30 and TRBJ1-1, reads SQTIHQWPATLVQPVGSPLSLECTVEGTSNPNLYWYRQAAGRGLQLLFYSVGIGQISSEVPQNLSASRPQDRQFILSSKKLLLSDSGFYLCAWSVRVDTEAFFGQGTRLTVV.

This chain connects TRBV2 to TRBJ2-1, with D perhaps being TRBD1 or TRBD2 (5 bases each). The CDR3 sequence is 14 residues long. Trimming shortened V by 9 bases and J by 0 bases, and 12 bases separated the two germline ends. Germline CDR1 and CDR2: SNHLY and FYNNEI. The CDR3 loop reads CASTQGPSYNEQFF. DNA of the CDR3: TGTGCCAGTACTCAGGGACCCTCCTACAATGAGCAGTTCTTC.

The CDR3 is CSVELTLNTEAFF. Written as DNA, the CDR3 is TGCAGCGTTGAGCTCACACTGAACACTGAAGCTTTCTTT. The rearrangement links TRBV29-1 to TRBJ1-1; no firm D call. V was cut by 3 bases and J by 0 bases, with 8 bases left in between. The germline CDR1 and CDR2 sequences are SQVTM and ANQGSEA. The CDR3 runs to 13 residues.

The rearrangement uses TRBV20-1 and TRBJ2-7, with D possibly being TRBD1 (6 bases). Trimming shortened V by 6 bases and J by 3 bases, and 9 bases separated the two germline ends. The CDR3 is 11 amino acids. Germline assignment: CDR1 DFQATT and CDR2 SNEGSKA (reference sequence). The CDR3 is CSASGHYEQYF. In nucleotides, the CDR3 is TGCAGTGCCTCGGGACACTACGAGCAGTACTTC.

The CDR3 coding sequence is TGTGCCAGCAGTGACACCGGGACATCCTACGAGCAGTACTTC. Amino acid sequence: CASSDTGTSYEQYF. The chain is built from TRBV27 and TRBJ2-7, with D perhaps matching TRBD1 (6 bases). V was clipped by 5 bases and J by 1 base, with 12 bases between them. The CDR3 contains 14 residues. Germline lookup yields CDR1 MNHEY and CDR2 SMNVEV (reference sequence).

The chain joins TRBV13 to TRBJ1-2, with D uncertain. Germline V gene sequence: CDR1 PRHDT, CDR2 FYEKMQ (reference sequence). The CDR3 has 11 amino acids. V lost 3 bases to trimming and J lost 5 bases, with 4 bases between them. In DNA, the CDR3 is TGTGCCAGCAGCTTGAGATATGGCTACACCTTC. The encoded protein is CASSLRYGYTF.

The V gene is TRBV29-1, the J gene TRBJ2-2; D could derive from TRBD1 or TRBD2 (5 bases each). This CDR3 is built from 13 residues. CDR1 and CDR2 from the germline V gene are SQVTM and ANQGSEA. The V end lost 7 bases, the J end lost 6 bases, and 15 bases lay between the germline ends. CDR3 sequence reads: CSAVGTRAGELFF. The DNA of the CDR3 is TGCAGCGCCGTTGGGACCAGGGCCGGGGAGCTGTTTTTT.

J is TRBJ1-6 and V is TRBV6-1, with 8 bases matching TRBD1. J was trimmed by 7 bases and V by 2 bases; bases with no gene match: 13. Germline V gene sequence: CDR1 MNHNS, CDR2 SASEGT. CDR3 length equals 18 residues. The DNA for the CDR3 is TGTGCCAGCAGTGAACACACCGGGACAGGCTATATGAATTCACCCCTCCACTTT. It yields the protein CASSEHTGTGYMNSPLHF.

The chain couples TRBV5-6 to TRBJ1-6; D possibly corresponds to TRBD1 (6 bases). V gave up 4 bases and J gave up 7 bases, with 15 bases separating them. CDR1 and CDR2 (germline): SGHDT, YYEEEE. The CDR3 is made up of 15 amino acids. CDR3 in amino acids: CASSTLGRGNSPLHF. Here the CDR3 DNA reads TGTGCCAGCAGCACCCTGGGAAGGGGGAATTCACCCCTCCACTTT.

The CDR3 reads CSAANPGTTRNEQFF. The DNA of the CDR3 is TGCAGCGCTGCTAACCCCGGGACTACAAGGAATGAGCAGTTCTTC. The chain couples TRBV29-1 to TRBJ2-1; 7 bases align to TRBD2. The V gene end was trimmed by 7 bases and the J gene end by 7 bases; junction bases not matched to a gene: 16. CDR1 and CDR2 from the germline V gene are SQVTM and ANQGSEA. The CDR3 loop spans 15 amino acids.

The chain recombines TRBV29-1 with TRBJ1-1; D perhaps matches TRBD1 (6 bases). The germline CDR1 and CDR2 sequences are SQVTM and ANQGSEA. Trimming cost V 5 bases and J 2 bases, with 12 bases left between them. The CDR3 runs 13 residues. DNA for the CDR3: TGCAGCGTTCTCGGGGGCCTTAACACTGAAGCTTTCTTT. It encodes CSVLGGLNTEAFF.

The J gene is TRBJ1-1, the V gene TRBV29-1; D is unclear. CDR1 and CDR2 from the germline V gene are SQVTM and ANQGSEA. This CDR3 spans 12 amino acids. The germline V and J ends were trimmed by 5 bases and 1 base, with 8 bases remaining between them. CDR3 coding DNA: TGCAGCGTTTCATTTGAGAACACTGAAGCTTTCTTT. Translated: CSVSFENTEAFF.

The V gene is TRBV7-7, the J gene TRBJ2-5; either TRBD1 or TRBD2 may supply D (5 bases each). The length of the CDR3 is 14 residues. Germline CDR1 reads SSHAT; CDR2 reads FNYEAQ (reference sequence). Trimming cost V 4 bases and J 5 bases, with 14 bases left between them. The CDR3 spells CASSSGGGRETQYF. The DNA of the CDR3 is TGTGCCAGCAGCTCCGGTGGGGGTCGGGAGACCCAGTACTTC.

This clone was observed a few times. The chain carries TRBV4-1 and TRBJ2-7, with D uncertain. The length of the CDR3 is 15 residues. Per the germline V gene, CDR1 is MGHRA and CDR2 is YSYEKL. V was shortened by 1 base and J by 9 bases, with 19 bases between the two germline ends. The chain's CDR3 is CASSQVLDPRQSQYF. The CDR3 DNA reads TGCGCCAGCAGCCAAGTTTTGGACCCCCGGCAGTCGCAGTACTTC.

This sequence joins TRBV7-2 and TRBJ2-3; TRBD2 might be the D (6 bases). Germline CDR1 SGHTA, CDR2 FQGNSA. Trimming removed 4 bases from V and 0 bases from J, with 8 bases in between. The CDR3 totals 14 residues. CDR3: CASSSGLSTDTQYF. In DNA form, the CDR3 reads TGTGCCAGCAGCTCGGGACTCAGCACAGATACGCAGTATTTT.

This clone was seen a single time. V gene TRBV9 combines with J gene TRBJ2-3; unclear D gene. V lost 0 bases and J lost 2, with 10 bases in between. Germline-derived CDR1 and CDR2 are SGDLS and YYNGEE. This CDR3 contains 15 residues. CDR3 DNA sequence: TGTGCCAGCAGCGTAGATGGCCAGAACACAGATACGCAGTATTTT. Encoded protein: CASSVDGQNTDTQYF.

V and J are TRBV5-1 and TRBJ2-3; no clear D. CDR3 length equals 14 residues. V gave up 3 bases and J gave up 6 bases, with 14 bases separating them. From germline, CDR1 is SGHRS and CDR2 YFSETQ. The CDR3, as DNA: TGCGCCAGCAGCTACGGGTCCTCAGCTGATACGCAGTATTTT. Translation: CASSYGSSADTQYF.

This clone occurred a few times. Other DNA sequences from this sample encode an identical CDR3 as well. The J gene is TRBJ2-1, the V gene TRBV5-1; 10 bases match TRBD2. Per germline, CDR1 SGHRS and CDR2 YFSETQ. The CDR3 runs 15 residues. V lost 3 bases to trimming and J lost 2 bases; unmatched junction nucleotides: 2. CDR3 residues: CASSSSGGTYNEQFF. CDR3 coding DNA: TGCGCCAGCAGCTCTAGCGGGGGCACCTACAATGAGCAGTTCTTC.

J is TRBJ2-6 and V is TRBV7-9; D is uncertain. The CDR3 covers 15 residues. Trimming took 5 bases from V and 3 from J, leaving 11 bases between them. CDR1 SEHNR and CDR2 FQNEAQ come from the germline V gene (reference sequence). CDR3 loop: CASSTNSIGANVLTF. CDR3 coding DNA: TGTGCCAGCAGCACCAACAGCATTGGGGCCAACGTCCTGACTTTC. The variable domain in full, with the rest retrieved from reference TRBV7-9 and TRBJ2-6, is DTGVSQNPRHKITKRGQNVTFRCDPISEHNRLYWYRQTLGQGPEFLTYFQNEAQLEKSRLLSDRFSAERPKGSFSTLEIQRTEQGDSAMYLCASSTNSIGANVLTFGAGSRLTVL.

This chain uses TRBV30 with TRBJ1-4, with no clear D. Germline CDR1 and CDR2: GTSNPN and SVGIG (reference sequence). The V end lost 6 bases, the J end lost 2 bases, and 7 bases lay between the germline ends. The CDR3 is made up of 12 amino acids. The CDR3 DNA follows: TGTGCCTGTACATCGACTAATGAAAAACTGTTTTTT. Translating it yields CACTSTNEKLFF.